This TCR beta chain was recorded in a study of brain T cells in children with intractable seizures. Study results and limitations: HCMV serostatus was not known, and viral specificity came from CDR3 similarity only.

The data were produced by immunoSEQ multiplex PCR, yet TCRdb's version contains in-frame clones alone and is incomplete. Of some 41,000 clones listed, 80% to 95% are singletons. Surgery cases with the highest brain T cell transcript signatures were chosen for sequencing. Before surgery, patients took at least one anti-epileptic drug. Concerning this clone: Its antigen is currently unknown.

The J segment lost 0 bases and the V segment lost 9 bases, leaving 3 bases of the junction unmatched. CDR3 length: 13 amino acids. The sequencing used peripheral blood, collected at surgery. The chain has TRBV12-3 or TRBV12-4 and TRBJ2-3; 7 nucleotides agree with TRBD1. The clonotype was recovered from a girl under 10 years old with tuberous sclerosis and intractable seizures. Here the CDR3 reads CASRDSSTDTQYF. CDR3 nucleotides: TGTGCCAGTCGGGACAGCAGCACAGATACGCAGTATTTT.